The 13 T cell receptor beta chains below were found in one sample sequenced in a study of patients and donors after allogeneic stem cell transplantation. TCRdb passed the RT-PCR reads through MiXCR, listing each CDR3 protein once. The table lists roughly 960,000 distinct CDR3 sequences, approximately 18% of them singletons. The source material was blood, either unsorted or a sorted T cell fraction (not recorded which). These receptor sequences come from a human donor who was either an allogeneic HSCT recipient or a stem cell or donor lymphocyte infusion donor (not recorded which). It is not recorded whose cells these are; they may come from a transplant donor.

This clonotype was observed a few times. V usage is TRBV29-1 and J usage is TRBJ2-3, with D possibly TRBD2 on 6 matching bases. Germline V gene sequence: CDR1 SQVTM, CDR2 ANQGSEA. CDR3 length: 14 amino acids. The V gene lost 6 bases and the J gene lost 1 base, with 14 bases spanning the gap. This chain's CDR3 is CSVGLLAGTDTQYF. Here the CDR3 DNA reads TGCAGCGTCGGGTTACTAGCTGGCACAGATACGCAGTATTTT.

This clonotype was found a few times. The chain has TRBV20-1 and TRBJ2-5; possibly TRBD2 for D (5 bases). CDR1 and CDR2 (germline): DFQATT, SNEGSKA (reference sequence). This CDR3 is 14 amino acids long. V lost 1 base and J 1 base, leaving 10 bases between the germline ends. Here the CDR3 DNA reads TGCAGTGCTAGAGTCGGGGTGAGCCAAGAGACCCAGTACTTC. As protein: CSARVGVSQETQYF.

This clonotype was counted between two and nine times. The chain combines TRBV12-3 or TRBV12-4 with TRBJ2-7; D not certain. CDR3 length: 13 residues. Between the trimmed V and J ends, which lost 4 bases and 2 bases, there was a span of 9 bases. This CDR3 reads CASSYQATYEQYF. Written as DNA, the CDR3 is TGTGCCAGCAGTTATCAGGCCACCTACGAGCAGTACTTC.

This clonotype was counted only a few times. The J gene is TRBJ2-5, the V gene TRBV10-3, with a possible D match to TRBD1 (5 bases). The CDR3 runs 14 residues. V dropped 5 bases and J dropped 4 bases, with 14 bases sitting between them. Germline assignment: CDR1 ENHRY and CDR2 SYGVKD. The CDR3 DNA follows: TGTGCCATCAGTCCGGGCCGGCAGGGAGAGACCCAGTACTTC. Translation gives CAISPGRQGETQYF.

This chain links TRBV10-3 with TRBJ2-7, with 8 positions matching TRBD2. Trimming cost V 11 bases and J 3 bases; bases outside gene matches: 9. Looked up from germline, CDR1 is ENHRY and CDR2 is SYGVKD. The CDR3 spans 13 residues. The DNA of the CDR3 is TGTGCCGCGGCCGGGACTAGAGACTACGAGCAGTACTTC. Residues: CAAAGTRDYEQYF.

The genes are TRBV6-5 and TRBJ2-3; possibly TRBD1 for D (5 bases). The V gene's germline CDR1 is MNHEY and CDR2 SVGAGI. The CDR3 sequence is 15 residues long. Trimming stripped 2 bases from V and 3 bases from J, with 12 bases between. CDR3 DNA: TGTGCCAGCAGTTACGTGAGAAAGGGGACAGATACGCAGTATTTT. The encoded protein is CASSYVRKGTDTQYF.

This clonotype was found a few times. CDR3 nucleotide sequence: TGCGCCAGCAGCTTGGTTGCAGGGGCCGAAGAGACCCAGTACTTC. Its translation is CASSLVAGAEETQYF. The chain links TRBV5-1 to TRBJ2-5, with D tentatively TRBD1 (6 bases). The CDR3 is 15 amino acids. Germline values: CDR1 SGHRS, CDR2 YFSETQ. Trimming left V 0 bases short and J 3 bases short, with 12 bases between.

V and J are TRBV4-1 and TRBJ1-2; D may be TRBD1 (5 bases). The CDR3 loop spans 14 amino acids. Per the germline V gene, CDR1 is MGHRA and CDR2 is YSYEKL. V was trimmed by 1 base and J by 5 bases, leaving 11 bases between them. CDR3 bases: TGCGCCAGCAGCCAAGTCGGCCAGGGTTATGGCTACACCTTC. It codes for CASSQVGQGYGYTF.

To note about this clonotype: At one end the junction does not follow the germline gene, possibly because of a read error. The chain joins TRBV11-3 to TRBJ2-7, with 7 nucleotides matching TRBD1. The CDR3 extends over 14 amino acids. The germline V gene has CDR1 SGHNT and CDR2 YENEEA. The CDR3 DNA reads as TGTGCCAGCAACTTACAGGGGAGTCCCTACGAGCAGTACTTC. Residues: CASNLQGSPYEQYF.

The table lists this clonotype with many counts. The chain is built from TRBV9 and TRBJ2-3; TRBD2 matches 7 bases. J lost 0 bases, V lost 4 bases, and 8 bases had no gene match. The CDR3 loop spans 16 amino acids. The germline gives CDR1 SGDLS, CDR2 YYNGEE. The CDR3 here is CASSYRASGSTDTQYF. The CDR3 DNA reads TGTGCCAGCAGCTACCGGGCTAGCGGAAGCACAGATACGCAGTATTTT. Full variable domain (remainder filled in from reference TRBV9 and TRBJ2-3): DSGVTQTPKHLITATGQRVTLRCSPRSGDLSVYWYQQSLDQGLQFLIQYYNGEERAKGNILERFSAQQFPDLHSELNLSSLELGDSALYFCASSYRASGSTDTQYFGPGTRLTVL.

This clonotype has just a few counts. The chain has TRBV2 and TRBJ2-1; 9 bases are shared with TRBD1. The V gene's germline CDR1 is SNHLY and CDR2 FYNNEI. CDR3 length: 14 amino acids. Trimming cost V 7 bases and J 10 bases; bases outside gene matches: 11. DNA for the CDR3: TGTGCCAGCATTCAGACAGGGGGGGCGGGAGAGCAGTTCTTC. This gives the protein CASIQTGGAGEQFF.

This clonotype was picked up a small number of times. The rearrangement uses TRBV7-9 and TRBJ2-7; D is possibly TRBD1 (6 bases). The CDR3 runs 16 residues. Trimming left V 4 bases short and J 0 bases short, with 16 bases between. Looked up from germline, CDR1 is SEHNR and CDR2 is FQNEAQ (reference sequence). The CDR3 DNA sequence: TGTGCCAGCAGCTCTACAGCACAGGGCCTCTCCTACGAGCAGTACTTC. Amino acid sequence: CASSSTAQGLSYEQYF.

This clonotype was observed a few times. This chain links TRBV7-3 with TRBJ1-5, with 7 bases matching TRBD1. In germline, CDR1 is SGHTA, CDR2 FQGTGA. This CDR3 region has 18 residues. V lost 5 bases, J lost 0 bases, and 13 bases stayed unmatched. CDR3 in DNA: TGTGCCAGCAGCAGACTATCCGGGACAGCTGATAGCAATCAGCCCCAGCATTTT. Protein sequence: CASSRLSGTADSNQPQHF.